This T cell receptor (beta chain) was sequenced for a study of identical twins. TCRdb re-analysed the 5' RACE reads in MiXCR, keeping a single row per CDR3 protein. The table records about 810,000 distinct CDR3 sequences, 12% of them present only once. Healthy Caucasian individuals made up all the donors. The V gene's germline CDR1 is LNHNV and CDR2 YYDKDF (reference sequence). V was pared by 8 bases and J by 5 bases, with 4 bases between. The CDR3 loop spans 9 amino acids. This clonotype was seen a handful of times. This sample also appeared in a second study, on yellow fever vaccine responses in identical twins.

Sequencing used PBMCs. This sequence was found in a woman aged 18-35 years in good health. This chain uses TRBV15 with TRBJ2-7; D gene unclear. The CDR3 loop reads CATANEQYF. The CDR3 DNA is TGTGCCACCGCGAACGAGCAGTACTTC. The full variable domain, rest sourced from reference TRBV15 and TRBJ2-7, is DAMVIQNPRYQVTQFGKPVTLSCSQTLNHNVMYWYQQKSSQAPKLLFHYYDKDFNNEADTPDNFQSRRPNTSFCFLDIRSPGLGDTAMYLCATANEQYFGPGTRLTVT.